These 27 T cell receptor beta chains originate from one sample sequenced in a study of CD8 T cell repertoires and HIV-1 epitope variants. Their cognate antigens are unknown. Repertoires were generated with immunoSEQ multiplex PCR, while TCRdb's copy carries only in-frame clones and drops some. The repertoire holds about 4,100 clones, with around 65% as singletons. Sequencing input: cultured CD8+ T cells derived from PBMCs. Receptors originate from a male donor with HIV.

The chain is built from TRBV5-4 and TRBJ1-2; D unclear. Trimming left V 7 bases short and J 1 base short, with 11 bases between. The CDR3 sequence is 13 residues long. Looked up from germline, CDR1 is SGHNT and CDR2 is YYREEE (reference sequence). CDR3 DNA: TGTGCCAGCTTAGACGCGGATAACTATGGCTACACCTTC. Its protein is CASLDADNYGYTF.

Only one count was recorded for this clone. This rearrangement joins TRBV7-6 to TRBJ1-3, with 7 bases fitting TRBD1. The CDR3 has 16 amino acids. V trimming: 3 bases; J trimming: 2 bases; junction bases outside the gene matches: 7. The V gene's germline CDR1 is SGHVS and CDR2 FNYEAQ. CDR3 residues: CASSFSSGTAGNTIYF. The CDR3 bases are TGTGCCAGCAGCTTTTCGTCAGGGACAGCTGGAAACACCATATATTTT.

The J gene is TRBJ1-1, the V gene TRBV19; perhaps TRBD1 as D (5 bases). This CDR3 is built from 14 residues. V was shortened by 3 bases and J by 7 bases, with 15 bases between the two germline ends. Looked up from germline, CDR1 is LNHDA and CDR2 is SQIVND (reference sequence). The CDR3 DNA reads TGTGCCAGTAGTATTGGCGGGGCAGCCCTTGAAGCTTTCTTT. Amino acid sequence: CASSIGGAALEAFF. The variable domain in full, completed from reference TRBV19 and TRBJ1-1, reads DGGITQSPKYLFRKEGQNVTLSCEQNLNHDAMYWYRQDPGQGLRLIYYSQIVNDFQKGDIAEGYSVSREKKESFPLTVTSAQKNPTAFYLCASSIGGAALEAFFGQGTRLTVV.

This rearrangement joins TRBV5-6 to TRBJ2-7; 15 bases are shared with TRBD2. There are 16 residues in the CDR3. Germline assignment: CDR1 SGHDT and CDR2 YYEEEE. After removal of 4 bases from V and 4 bases from J, the junction contained 6 bases not matched to a gene. The DNA for the CDR3 is TGTGCCAGCAGCCCAGGGACTAGCGGGAGGAAATACGAGCAGTACTTC. Amino acids: CASSPGTSGRKYEQYF.

V and J are TRBV6-6 and TRBJ1-4; 10 nucleotides agree with TRBD1. CDR1 is MNHNY, CDR2 SVGAGI, per germline (reference sequence). This CDR3 comprises 15 residues. Trimming took 5 bases from V and 6 from J; bases not matched to a gene: 6. The CDR3 loop reads CASSDWTGGDEKLFF. CDR3 in DNA: TGTGCCAGCAGTGATTGGACAGGGGGAGATGAAAAACTGTTTTTT.

This clone has just a few counts. The chain uses TRBV18 and TRBJ2-2; no firm D call. Trimming shortened V by 0 bases and J by 4 bases, and 9 bases separated the two germline ends. The CDR3 sequence is 15 residues long. Germline loops: CDR1 KGHSH, CDR2 LQKENI. CDR3 sequence: CASSPPLLRTGELFF. DNA for the CDR3: TGTGCCAGCTCACCACCGTTACTTCGCACCGGGGAGCTGTTTTTT.

This chain connects TRBV29-1 to TRBJ2-7, with D possibly TRBD2 on 7 matching bases. The germline V gene has CDR1 SQVTM and CDR2 ANQGSEA. The CDR3 consists of 13 residues. Trimming stripped 6 bases from V and 2 bases from J, with 14 bases between. CDR3: CSVGRGTTYEQYF. DNA for the CDR3: TGCAGCGTGGGAAGGGGGACTACCTACGAGCAGTACTTC.

This clone has a handful of counts. This chain links TRBV5-4 with TRBJ2-2; maybe TRBD1 (5 bases). This CDR3 is 17 amino acids long. V lost 2 bases to trimming and J lost 4 bases, with 18 bases between them. The germline CDR1 and CDR2 sequences are SGHNT and YYREEE (reference sequence). CDR3 DNA sequence: TGTGCCAGCAGCTTCCCTCCCGGAACAGGCAGCACCGGGGAGCTGTTTTTT. It is translated as CASSFPPGTGSTGELFF.

The V call is TRBV28, the J call TRBJ2-1, with D perhaps matching TRBD2 (5 bases). Germline lookup yields CDR1 MDHEN and CDR2 SYDVKM. V was shortened by 6 bases and J by 4 bases, with 10 bases between the two germline ends. The CDR3 is 13 amino acids. The CDR3 protein is CASSSGLYNEQFF. The CDR3, as DNA: TGTGCCAGCAGCAGCGGACTTTACAATGAGCAGTTCTTC.

The genes are TRBV28 and TRBJ1-5; the D gene is possibly TRBD1 (5 bases). V was pared by 5 bases and J by 0 bases, with 11 bases between. Germline CDR1 reads MDHEN; CDR2 reads SYDVKM. This CDR3 spans 15 amino acids. The CDR3 loop is CASSPQGYSNQPQHF. The CDR3 DNA reads as TGTGCCAGCAGTCCCCAGGGTTATAGCAATCAGCCCCAGCATTTT. Full variable domain (outside the CDR3, taken from reference TRBV28 and TRBJ1-5): DVKVTQSSRYLVKRTGEKVFLECVQDMDHENMFWYRQDPGLGLRLIYFSYDVKMKEKGDIPEGYSVSREKKERFSLILESASTNQTSMYLCASSPQGYSNQPQHFGDGTRLSIL.

This clone is medium-sized (0.01 to 0.1%) within its sample. The chain couples TRBV19 to TRBJ2-6, with 11 bases that match TRBD1. Germline CDR1 LNHDA, CDR2 SQIVND (reference sequence). The CDR3 sequence is 15 residues long. V shed 8 bases, J shed 0 bases, and the junction held 0 bases outside the gene matches. This chain's CDR3 is CASGTGGSGANVLTF. The DNA for the CDR3 is TGTGCCAGTGGGACAGGGGGCTCTGGGGCCAACGTCCTGACTTTC.

The genes are TRBV7-8 and TRBJ2-5, with D possibly TRBD1 on 5 matching bases. The V end was cut by 5 bases, the J end by 1 base, with 11 bases between. Looked up from germline, CDR1 is SGHVS and CDR2 is FQNEAQ. The CDR3 spans 14 residues. The CDR3 is CASSDGQPQETQYF. For the CDR3, the DNA is TGTGCCAGCAGCGACGGACAACCCCAAGAGACCCAGTACTTC. Filled out from reference TRBV7-8 and TRBJ2-5, the complete variable domain reads GAGVSQSPRYKVAKRGQDVALRCDPISGHVSLFWYQQALGQGPEFLTYFQNEAQLDKSGLPSDRFFAERPEGSVSTLKIQRTQQEDSAVYLCASSDGQPQETQYFGPGTRLLVL.

The chain recombines TRBV7-9 with TRBJ2-1; D is uncertain. V lost 7 bases to trimming and J lost 0 bases, with 4 bases between them. Germline CDR1 SEHNR, CDR2 FQNEAQ (reference sequence). CDR3 length: 12 amino acids. The CDR3 loop is CASNPSYNEQFF. DNA for the CDR3: TGTGCCAGCAATCCCTCCTACAATGAGCAGTTCTTC.

In this sample, this clone turned up a few times. The CDR3 nucleotides are TGTGCCAGCGGTGATGGGGGAGTGGGGACAGATACGCAGTATTTT. Its translation is CASGDGGVGTDTQYF. This chain uses TRBV7-2 with TRBJ2-3; D tentatively fits TRBD1 or TRBD2 (5 bases each). CDR1 and CDR2 (germline): SGHTA, FQGNSA. The V end lost 8 bases, the J end lost 3 bases, and 18 bases lay between the germline ends. The CDR3 extends over 15 amino acids.

The chain combines TRBV27 with TRBJ1-5, with unresolved D. Trimming removed 3 bases at V and 1 base at J, with 4 bases between. The germline V gene has CDR1 MNHEY and CDR2 SMNVEV (reference sequence). The CDR3 runs 13 residues. In DNA form, the CDR3 reads TGTGCCAGCAGTTTGTGGAGCAATCAGCCCCAGCATTTT. Protein: CASSLWSNQPQHF.

The chain has TRBV6-6 and TRBJ2-5; 7 nucleotides align to TRBD2. Germline V gives CDR1 MNHNY, CDR2 SVGAGI (reference sequence). CDR3 length equals 16 residues. V was pared by 6 bases and J by 5 bases, with 15 bases of the junction left unmatched. The CDR3 loop is CASSRALGEGRETQYF. DNA for the CDR3: TGTGCCAGCAGCCGAGCTTTGGGGGAGGGCCGTGAGACCCAGTACTTC.

V gene TRBV5-1 combines with J gene TRBJ1-6; TRBD1 matches 7 bases. V shed 3 bases, J shed 5 bases, and the junction held 5 bases outside the gene matches. From germline, CDR1 is SGHRS and CDR2 YFSETQ. CDR3 length: 15 residues. The CDR3 is CASSSSGTDNSPLHF. The CDR3 nucleotides are TGCGCCAGCAGCTCGTCGGGGACAGATAATTCACCCCTCCACTTT.

This clone appeared a few times. The gene calls are TRBV6-6 and TRBJ2-7; TRBD1 is a possible D gene (5 bases). CDR3 length: 15 amino acids. Trimming stripped 0 bases from V and 3 bases from J, with 12 bases between. Germline CDR1 reads MNHNY; CDR2 reads SVGAGI (reference sequence). CDR3 in DNA: TGTGCCAGCAGTTACTCGCCAGGGTTAGACTACGAGCAGTACTTC. Amino acid sequence: CASSYSPGLDYEQYF.

The chain employs TRBV6-5 and TRBJ2-7; a weak D match, TRBD1 (6 bases). CDR1 and CDR2 from the germline V gene are MNHEY and SVGAGI. The V end was cut by 4 bases, the J end by 4 bases, with 14 bases between. The CDR3 contains 14 residues. CDR3 in amino acids: CASSSRGYKYEQYF. CDR3 sequence (DNA): TGTGCCAGCAGTTCCAGGGGTTATAAGTACGAGCAGTACTTC.

This clone has only a few counts. This rearrangement joins TRBV19 to TRBJ2-7, with D possibly being TRBD2 (5 bases). Germline lookup yields CDR1 LNHDA and CDR2 SQIVND (reference sequence). V shed 5 bases and J shed 3 bases, with 11 bases lying between them. This CDR3 spans 13 amino acids. CDR3 nucleotides: TGTGCCAGTAGTGTGGGAGCTCTCTACGAGCAGTACTTC. Protein sequence: CASSVGALYEQYF.

This clone has just a few counts. This chain links TRBV28 with TRBJ2-7; 10 bases match TRBD1. This CDR3 comprises 13 residues. V gave up 6 bases and J gave up 4 bases; unmatched junction bases: 3. Germline-derived CDR1 and CDR2 are MDHEN and SYDVKM. Here the CDR3 DNA reads TGTGCCAGCAGCCCGGACAGGGGGTACGAGCAGTACTTC. Protein: CASSPDRGYEQYF. The whole variable domain, filled in from reference TRBV28 and TRBJ2-7, reads DVKVTQSSRYLVKRTGEKVFLECVQDMDHENMFWYRQDPGLGLRLIYFSYDVKMKEKGDIPEGYSVSREKKERFSLILESASTNQTSMYLCASSPDRGYEQYFGPGTRLTVT.

In DNA form, the CDR3 reads TGTGCCAGTAGTATAGATCTTCGTGGGAACACCGGGGAGCTGTTTTTT. This encodes CASSIDLRGNTGELFF. The J gene is TRBJ2-2, the V gene TRBV19; D is unclear. In germline, CDR1 is LNHDA, CDR2 SQIVND (reference sequence). The CDR3 loop spans 16 amino acids. Trimming removed 0 bases at V and 1 base at J, with 9 bases between.

The V and J genes are TRBV4-3 and TRBJ1-5, with no clear D. The germline CDR1 and CDR2 sequences are LGHNA and YSLEER. The CDR3 covers 13 residues. The V and J ends lost 0 bases and 4 bases respectively, with 4 bases between them. The CDR3 spells CASSQEVNQPQHF. For the CDR3, the DNA is TGCGCCAGCAGCCAAGAGGTGAATCAGCCCCAGCATTTT.

The chain recombines TRBV28 with TRBJ2-1, with TRBD2 as a possible D gene (5 bases). This CDR3 is 15 amino acids long. Germline lookup yields CDR1 MDHEN and CDR2 SYDVKM. V was pared by 2 bases and J by 0 bases, with 8 bases between. CDR3 in DNA: TGTGCCAGCAGTTTAATTGGACTCTCCTACAATGAGCAGTTCTTC. Its protein is CASSLIGLSYNEQFF.

The chain joins TRBV13 to TRBJ1-6; 9 nucleotides line up with TRBD1. Germline V gives CDR1 PRHDT, CDR2 FYEKMQ (reference sequence). The CDR3 is 15 amino acids. V dropped 5 bases and J dropped 8; count of bases not matched to a gene: 7. The CDR3, as DNA: TGTGCCAGCAGCACGACCGGGACAGGGTATTCACCCCTCCACTTT. This encodes CASSTTGTGYSPLHF. Looking up the rest from reference TRBV13 and TRBJ1-6 gives the full variable domain: AAGVIQSPRHLIKEKRETATLKCYPIPRHDTVYWYQQGPGQDPQFLISFYEKMQSDKGSIPDRFSAQQFSDYHSELNMSSLELGDSALYFCASSTTGTGYSPLHFGNGTRLTVT.

The V gene is TRBV5-1, the J gene TRBJ1-2; D call uncertain. Germline V gene sequence: CDR1 SGHRS, CDR2 YFSETQ. The CDR3 sequence is 16 residues long. The V and J ends lost 1 base and 8 bases respectively, with 21 bases between them. CDR3 loop: CASSLTSSGRPWGYTF. The CDR3 nucleotides are TGCGCCAGCAGCTTGACCTCGTCCGGACGCCCCTGGGGCTACACCTTC.

The chain combines TRBV9 with TRBJ2-5; D is perhaps TRBD1 or TRBD2 (5 bases each). This CDR3 region has 14 residues. V dropped 0 bases and J dropped 1 base, with 7 bases sitting between them. Germline V gives CDR1 SGDLS, CDR2 YYNGEE. The CDR3 region has the DNA TGTGCCAGCAGCGTAGGGGGGATCCAAGAGACCCAGTACTTC. Translating it yields CASSVGGIQETQYF.